This T cell receptor (beta chain) stems from a study of blood T cells in healthy people across ages. A second about 6 to 12 cycle PCR used barcoded and J-beta primers. TCRdb redid the calling of the 5' RACE reads with MiXCR, one entry per CDR3 protein. The repertoire has more than 1.4 million distinct CDR3 sequences, approximately 38% of them found once; the top ten carry 7.9%. Input material: blood. The sequence was obtained from a woman under 30 in good health.

CDR3 protein: CASSQSWTSGGYNEQFF. CDR3 DNA: TGTGCCAGCAGCCAATCTTGGACTAGCGGGGGATACAATGAGCAGTTCTTC. This sequence joins TRBV3-1 and TRBJ2-1, with 13 bases matching TRBD2. The CDR3 contains 17 residues. The J segment lost 4 bases and the V segment lost 2 bases, leaving 5 bases of the junction unmatched. Germline V gives CDR1 LGHDT, CDR2 YNNKEL (reference sequence).